This T cell receptor (beta chain) was identified in a study of blood T cells in healthy people across ages. With respect to this clonotype: A read error may produce the germline difference seen at one junction end.

The germline V gene has CDR1 SGHDN and CDR2 FVKESK. This CDR3 spans 14 amino acids. PCR was performed a second time for 7 to 11 cycles using a sample-barcoded 5' primer and a J-beta primer mix. TCRdb re-analysed the 5' RACE reads in MiXCR, keeping a single row per CDR3 protein. Of 1.5 million or so distinct CDR3 sequences in the sample, about 45% were seen once. This TCR was recovered from a woman between 18 and 30 years old in good health. Sequencing was done on a sample of blood. The chain uses TRBV14 and TRBJ1-1, with D hard to call. CDR3 loop: CASSQDRLNTGAFF. The CDR3 DNA reads TGTGCCAGCAGCCAAGATCGGCTGAACACTGGAGCTTTCTTT.